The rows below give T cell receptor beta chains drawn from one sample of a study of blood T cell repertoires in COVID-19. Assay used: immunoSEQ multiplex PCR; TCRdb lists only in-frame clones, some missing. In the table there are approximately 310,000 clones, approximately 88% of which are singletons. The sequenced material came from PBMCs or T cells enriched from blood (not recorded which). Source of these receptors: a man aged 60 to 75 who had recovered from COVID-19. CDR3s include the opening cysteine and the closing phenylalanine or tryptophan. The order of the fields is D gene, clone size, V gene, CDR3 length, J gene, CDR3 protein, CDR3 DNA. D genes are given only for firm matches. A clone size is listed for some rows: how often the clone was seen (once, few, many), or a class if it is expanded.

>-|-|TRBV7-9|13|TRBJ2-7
CASSAGGPYEQYF
TGTGCCAGCAGCGCAGGGGGGCCCTACGAGCAGTACTTC
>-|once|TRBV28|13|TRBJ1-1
CASSLGRDFRAFF
TGTGCCAGCAGCCTTGGGCGGGATTTTAGGGCTTTCTTT
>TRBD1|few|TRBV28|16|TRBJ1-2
CASSLRTLTGGYGYTF
TGTGCCAGCAGTTTACGGACACTGACAGGGGGCTATGGCTACACCTTC
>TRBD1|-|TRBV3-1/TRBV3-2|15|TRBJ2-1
CASRHSGTGDNEQFF
TGTGCCAGCAGACACTCCGGGACAGGGGACAATGAGCAGTTCTTC
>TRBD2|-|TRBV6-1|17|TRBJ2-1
CASSDLTSGRVGNEQFF
TGTGCCAGCAGTGATTTGACTAGCGGGAGGGTGGGGAATGAGCAGTTCTTC
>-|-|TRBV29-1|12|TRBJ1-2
CSAAQGAYGYTF
TGCAGCGCAGCCCAGGGCGCCTATGGCTACACCTTC
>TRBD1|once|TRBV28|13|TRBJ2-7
CATDPGQGYEQYF
TGTGCCACTGATCCGGGACAGGGGTACGAGCAGTACTTC
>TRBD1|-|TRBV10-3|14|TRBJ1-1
CAISEGQGGTEAFF
TGTGCCATCAGTGAGGGACAGGGAGGCACTGAAGCTTTCTTT
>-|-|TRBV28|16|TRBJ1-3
CASSSYVGGSGNTIYF
TGTGCCAGCAGTTCCTATGTGGGAGGATCTGGAAACACCATATATTTT
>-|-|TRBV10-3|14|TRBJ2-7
CAISPGLNSYEQYF
TGTGCCATCAGCCCGGGACTGAACTCCTACGAGCAGTACTTC
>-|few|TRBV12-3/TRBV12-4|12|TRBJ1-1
CASWRGRTEAFF
TGTGCCAGCTGGAGGGGTCGCACTGAAGCTTTCTTT
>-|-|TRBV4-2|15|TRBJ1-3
CASSQDPDSHPTIYF
TGTGCCAGCAGCCAAGATCCAGACAGCCATCCCACCATATATTTT
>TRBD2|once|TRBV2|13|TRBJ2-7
CASRTSGSHEQYF
TGTGCCAGCAGGACTAGCGGGAGCCACGAGCAGTACTTC
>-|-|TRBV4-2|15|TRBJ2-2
CASSPRGINTGELFF
TGTGCCAGCAGCCCTCGCGGGATTAACACCGGGGAGCTGTTTTTT